This T cell receptor (beta chain) originates from a study of shared clonotypes between healthy human individuals. Study results and limitations: Clonotype sharing across donors was expected to vary with sequencing depth.

Only one count was recorded for this clone. The antigen remains unidentified. This CDR3 is 14 amino acids long. The germline V gene has CDR1 SNHLY and CDR2 FYNNEI. With 6 bases removed from V and 1 base from J, the gap between germline ends came to 9 bases. Adult donors, all healthy and HIV-negative, had no recent acute infections or vaccinations. Produced via immunoSEQ multiplex PCR; TCRdb's table is partial and in-frame only. The sample consists of approximately 980,000 clones, about three quarters of them appearing once. The sample was memory CD4+ T cells sorted from blood. Documented subset: CD45RA-negative fraction. V is TRBV2 and J is TRBJ2-2; D is ambiguous. The clonotype comes from a man aged 18-30 years in good health. The CDR3 reads CASRPAGNTGELFF. The CDR3 nucleotides read TGTGCCAGCAGGCCCGCAGGGAACACCGGGGAGCTGTTTTTT.